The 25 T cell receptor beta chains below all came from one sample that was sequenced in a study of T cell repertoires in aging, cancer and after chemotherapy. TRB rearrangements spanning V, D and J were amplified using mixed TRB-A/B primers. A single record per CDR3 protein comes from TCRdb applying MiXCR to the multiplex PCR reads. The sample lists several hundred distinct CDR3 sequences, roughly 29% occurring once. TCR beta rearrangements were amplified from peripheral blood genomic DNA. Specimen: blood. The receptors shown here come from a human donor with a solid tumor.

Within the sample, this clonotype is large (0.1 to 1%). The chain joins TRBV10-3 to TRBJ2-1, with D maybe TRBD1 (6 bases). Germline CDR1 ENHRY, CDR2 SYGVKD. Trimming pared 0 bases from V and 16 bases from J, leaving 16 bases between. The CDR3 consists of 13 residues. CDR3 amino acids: CAISESVFLQGFF. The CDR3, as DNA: TGTGCCATCAGTGAGTCTGTGTTCCTACAGGGTTTCTTC.

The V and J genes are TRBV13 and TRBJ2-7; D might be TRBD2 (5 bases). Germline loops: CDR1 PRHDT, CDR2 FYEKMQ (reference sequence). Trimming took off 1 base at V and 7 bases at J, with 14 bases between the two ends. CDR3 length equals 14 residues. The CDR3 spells CASSLEGYPGEQYF. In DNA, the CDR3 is TGTGCCAGCAGCTTAGAAGGCTACCCGGGGGAGCAGTACTTC.

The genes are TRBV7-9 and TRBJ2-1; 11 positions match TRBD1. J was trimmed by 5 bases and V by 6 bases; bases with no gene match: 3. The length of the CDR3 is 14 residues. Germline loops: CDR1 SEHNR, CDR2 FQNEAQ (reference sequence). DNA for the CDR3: TGTGCCAGCAGGACGGGACAGGGGGACAATGAGCAGTTCTTC. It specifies CASRTGQGDNEQFF.

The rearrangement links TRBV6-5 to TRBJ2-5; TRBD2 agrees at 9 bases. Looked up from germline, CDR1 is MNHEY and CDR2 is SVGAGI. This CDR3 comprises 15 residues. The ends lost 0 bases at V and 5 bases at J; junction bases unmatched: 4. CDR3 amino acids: CASSYSAGGPETQYF. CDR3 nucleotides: TGTGCCAGCAGTTACTCTGCGGGGGGGCCGGAGACCCAGTACTTC.

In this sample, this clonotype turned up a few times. The CDR3 sequence: CASSGPGQGAEAFF. The CDR3 coding sequence is TGTGCCAGCAGCGGACCGGGACAGGGGGCGGAAGCTTTCTTT. The gene calls are TRBV13 and TRBJ1-1, with 12 nucleotides matching TRBD1. Germline trimming cut 5 bases from V and 8 bases from J; bases unmatched to any gene: 6. Germline CDR1 reads PRHDT; CDR2 reads FYEKMQ (reference sequence). The CDR3 contains 14 residues.

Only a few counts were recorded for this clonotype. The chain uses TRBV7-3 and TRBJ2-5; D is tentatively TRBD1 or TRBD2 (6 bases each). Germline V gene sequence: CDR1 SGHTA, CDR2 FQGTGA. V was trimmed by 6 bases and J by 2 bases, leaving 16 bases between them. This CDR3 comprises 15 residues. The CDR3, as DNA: TGTGCCAGCAGTCAAACTAGGGGGGAGCAAGAGACCCAGTACTTC. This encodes CASSQTRGEQETQYF.

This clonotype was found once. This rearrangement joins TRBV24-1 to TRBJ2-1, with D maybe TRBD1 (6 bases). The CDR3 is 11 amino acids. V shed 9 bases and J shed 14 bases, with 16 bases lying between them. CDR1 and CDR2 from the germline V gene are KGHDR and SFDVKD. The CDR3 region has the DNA TGTGCCACCGGCATTAGGGGGTCGGAGTTCTTC. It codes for CATGIRGSEFF.

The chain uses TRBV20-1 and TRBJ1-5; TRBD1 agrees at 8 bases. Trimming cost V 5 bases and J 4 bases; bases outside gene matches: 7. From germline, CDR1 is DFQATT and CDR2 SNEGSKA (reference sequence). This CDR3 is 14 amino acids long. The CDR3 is CSAHPGQVNQPQHF. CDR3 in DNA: TGCAGTGCTCATCCGGGACAGGTTAATCAGCCCCAGCATTTT.

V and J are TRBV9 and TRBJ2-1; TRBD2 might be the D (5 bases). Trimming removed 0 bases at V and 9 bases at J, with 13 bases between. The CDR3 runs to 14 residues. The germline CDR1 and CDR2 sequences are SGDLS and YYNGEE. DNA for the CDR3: TGTGCCAGCAGCGTAGAAGGACTCACGGGTGAGCAGTTCTTC. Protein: CASSVEGLTGEQFF. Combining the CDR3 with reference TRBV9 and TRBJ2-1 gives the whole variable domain DSGVTQTPKHLITATGQRVTLRCSPRSGDLSVYWYQQSLDQGLQFLIQYYNGEERAKGNILERFSAQQFPDLHSELNLSSLELGDSALYFCASSVEGLTGEQFFGPGTRLTVL.

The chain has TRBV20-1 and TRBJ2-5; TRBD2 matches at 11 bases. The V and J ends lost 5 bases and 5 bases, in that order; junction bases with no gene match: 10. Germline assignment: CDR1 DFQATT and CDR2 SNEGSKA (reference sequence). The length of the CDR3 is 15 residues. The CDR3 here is CSALGLAGGLETQYF. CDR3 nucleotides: TGCAGTGCTCTCGGGTTAGCGGGGGGGCTGGAGACCCAGTACTTC.

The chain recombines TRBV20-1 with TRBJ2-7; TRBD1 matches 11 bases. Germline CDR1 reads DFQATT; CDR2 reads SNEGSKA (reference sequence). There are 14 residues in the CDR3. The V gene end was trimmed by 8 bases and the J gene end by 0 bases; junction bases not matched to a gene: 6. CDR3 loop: CSTRDRGFSYEQYF. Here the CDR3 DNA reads TGCAGTACCCGGGACAGGGGGTTCTCCTACGAGCAGTACTTC.

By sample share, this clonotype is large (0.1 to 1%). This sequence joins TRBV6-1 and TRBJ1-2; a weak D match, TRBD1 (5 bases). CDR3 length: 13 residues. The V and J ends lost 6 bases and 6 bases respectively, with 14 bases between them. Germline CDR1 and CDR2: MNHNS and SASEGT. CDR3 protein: CASRKQGRDGYTF. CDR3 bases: TGTGCCAGCAGGAAGCAGGGCCGGGATGGCTACACCTTC.

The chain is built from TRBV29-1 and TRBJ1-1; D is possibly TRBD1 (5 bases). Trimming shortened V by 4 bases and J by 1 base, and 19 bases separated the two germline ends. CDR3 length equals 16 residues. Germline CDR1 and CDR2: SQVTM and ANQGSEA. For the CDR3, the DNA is TGCAGCGTTGGGTTAGTAGGGAGGGGAAAGAACACTGAAGCTTTCTTT. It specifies CSVGLVGRGKNTEAFF.

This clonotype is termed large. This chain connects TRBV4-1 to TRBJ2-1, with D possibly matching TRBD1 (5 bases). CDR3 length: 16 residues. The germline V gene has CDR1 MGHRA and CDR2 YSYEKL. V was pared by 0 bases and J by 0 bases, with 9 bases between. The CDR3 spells CASSQEQASSYNEQFF. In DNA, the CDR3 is TGCGCCAGCAGCCAAGAACAGGCTAGCTCCTACAATGAGCAGTTCTTC.

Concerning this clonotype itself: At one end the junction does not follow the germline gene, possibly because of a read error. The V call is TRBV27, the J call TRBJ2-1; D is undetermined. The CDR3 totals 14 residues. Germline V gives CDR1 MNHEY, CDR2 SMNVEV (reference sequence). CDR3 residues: CASSFWSSYNEEFF. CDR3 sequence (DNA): TGTGCCAGCAGTTTCTGGAGCTCCTACAATGAGGAGTTCTTC.

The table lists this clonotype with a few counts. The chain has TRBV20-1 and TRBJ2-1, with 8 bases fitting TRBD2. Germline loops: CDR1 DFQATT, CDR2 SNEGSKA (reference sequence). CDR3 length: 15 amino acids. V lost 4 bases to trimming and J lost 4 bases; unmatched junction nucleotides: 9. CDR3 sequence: CSATVALAGYNEQFF. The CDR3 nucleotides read TGCAGTGCTACGGTGGCTCTAGCGGGTTACAATGAGCAGTTCTTC.

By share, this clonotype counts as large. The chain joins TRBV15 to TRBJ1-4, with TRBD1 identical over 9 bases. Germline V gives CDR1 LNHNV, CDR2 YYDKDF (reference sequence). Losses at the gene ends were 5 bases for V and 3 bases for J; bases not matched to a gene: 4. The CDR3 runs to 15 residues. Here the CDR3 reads CATSEQGAPNEKLFF. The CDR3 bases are TGTGCCACCAGCGAACAGGGGGCGCCTAATGAAAAACTGTTTTTT.

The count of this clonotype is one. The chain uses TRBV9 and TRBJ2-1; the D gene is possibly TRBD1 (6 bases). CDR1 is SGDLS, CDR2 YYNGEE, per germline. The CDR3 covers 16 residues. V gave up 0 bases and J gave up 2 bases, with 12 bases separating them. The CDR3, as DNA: TGTGCCAGCAGCGTAGCAGGGGCGGACACCTACAATGAGCAGTTCTTC. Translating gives CASSVAGADTYNEQFF.

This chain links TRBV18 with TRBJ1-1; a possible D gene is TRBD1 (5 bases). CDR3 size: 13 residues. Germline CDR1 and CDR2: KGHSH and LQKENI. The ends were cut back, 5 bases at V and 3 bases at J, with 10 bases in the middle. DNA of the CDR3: TGTGCCAGCTCATTCGAAGGGGACACTGAAGCTTTCTTT. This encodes CASSFEGDTEAFF.

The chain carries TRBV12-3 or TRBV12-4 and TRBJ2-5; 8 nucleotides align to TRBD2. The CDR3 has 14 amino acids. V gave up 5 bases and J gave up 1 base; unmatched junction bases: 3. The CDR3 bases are TGTGCCAGCAGTGAGCGGGGGCTCCAAGAGACCCAGTACTTC. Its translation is CASSERGLQETQYF.

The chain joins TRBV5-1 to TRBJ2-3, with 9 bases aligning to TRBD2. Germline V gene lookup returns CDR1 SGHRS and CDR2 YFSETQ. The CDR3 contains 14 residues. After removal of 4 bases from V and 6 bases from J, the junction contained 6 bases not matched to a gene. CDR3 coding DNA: TGCGCCAGCAGCGTAGCGGGAGTCAGGGATACGCAGTATTTT. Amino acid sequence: CASSVAGVRDTQYF.

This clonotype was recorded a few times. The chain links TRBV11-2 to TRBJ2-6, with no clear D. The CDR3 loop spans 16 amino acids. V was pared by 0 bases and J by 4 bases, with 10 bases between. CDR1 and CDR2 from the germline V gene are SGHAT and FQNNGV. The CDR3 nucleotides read TGTGCCAGCAGCTTAGATCGAGTCCCCGGGGCCAACGTCCTGACTTTC. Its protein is CASSLDRVPGANVLTF.

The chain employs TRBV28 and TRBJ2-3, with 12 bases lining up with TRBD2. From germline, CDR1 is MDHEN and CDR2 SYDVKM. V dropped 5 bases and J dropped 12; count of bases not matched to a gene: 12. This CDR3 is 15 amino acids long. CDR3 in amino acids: CASSTRLAGDTIQYF. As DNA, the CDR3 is TGTGCCAGCAGTACGCGACTAGCGGGGGACACAATACAGTATTTT.

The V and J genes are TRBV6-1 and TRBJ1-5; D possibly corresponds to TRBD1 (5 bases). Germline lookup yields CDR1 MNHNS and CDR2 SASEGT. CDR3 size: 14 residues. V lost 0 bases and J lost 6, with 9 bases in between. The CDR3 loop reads CASSEAPQGQPQHF. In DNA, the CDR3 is TGTGCCAGCAGTGAAGCTCCTCAGGGTCAGCCCCAGCATTTT.

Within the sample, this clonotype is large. In DNA, the CDR3 is TGTGCCAGCAGTTTCTCTCTTGACAGAGAACAAGAGACCCAGTACTTC. The encoded protein is CASSFSLDREQETQYF. The V call is TRBV28, the J call TRBJ2-5, with D possibly TRBD1 on 5 matching bases. V was pared by 3 bases and J by 2 bases, with 16 bases between. The CDR3 runs to 16 residues. Germline V gives CDR1 MDHEN, CDR2 SYDVKM.